The T cell receptor (beta chain) described here comes from a study of T cells in localized non-small cell lung cancer. Here immunoSEQ multiplex PCR was the method, and the copy in TCRdb shows in-frame clones only, minus some. This sample yields approximately 31,000 clones, of which around 80% are seen a single time; around 34% belongs to the top ten. CDR1 is SGHTA and CDR2 is FQGTGA in the germline V gene. V shed 8 bases and J 6 bases; nucleotides not matched to a gene: 8. CDR3 length: 14 amino acids. The clonotype comes from an older male donor with stage II squamous cell lung carcinoma. The J gene is TRBJ1-2, the V gene TRBV7-3; 11 bases align to TRBD1. Sequenced material: peripheral blood, taken before any cancer treatment. As DNA, the CDR3 is TGTGCCAGCCGCCGGGACAGGGGGTCGCATGGCTACACCTTC. It is translated as CASRRDRGSHGYTF. The full variable domain, rest sourced from reference TRBV7-3 and TRBJ1-2, is GAGVSQTPSNKVTEKGKYVELRCDPISGHTALYWYRQSLGQGPEFLIYFQGTGAADDSGLPNDRFFAVRPEGSVSTLKIQRTERGDSAVYLCASRRDRGSHGYTFGSGTRLTVV.